Listed here are 10 T cell receptor beta chains from one sample, sequenced in a study of shared clonotypes between healthy human individuals. The protocol was immunoSEQ multiplex PCR, while the TCRdb copy is restricted to in-frame clones and leaves out a portion. The data show hundreds of thousands of clones, about three quarters seen once. Source material: memory CD4+ T cells sorted from blood. As to subset: CD45RA-negative fraction. These receptors originate from a woman in her twenties or thirties in good health.

This chain connects TRBV9 to TRBJ1-5; possibly TRBD1 for D (5 bases). CDR3 length: 12 residues. Trimming removed 4 bases from V and 9 bases from J, with 11 bases in between. Per the germline V gene, CDR1 is SGDLS and CDR2 is YYNGEE. CDR3 DNA: TGTGCCAGCAGCCACCGGGGGGGGCCCCAGCATTTT. As protein: CASSHRGGPQHF.

The chain links TRBV28 to TRBJ2-1; TRBD2 is a possible D gene (6 bases). The V gene's germline CDR1 is MDHEN and CDR2 SYDVKM. The CDR3 covers 15 residues. Trimming stripped 4 bases from V and 0 bases from J, with 10 bases between. CDR3 region: CASSYGGYSYNEQFF. Written as DNA, the CDR3 is TGTGCCAGCAGTTACGGGGGATACTCCTACAATGAGCAGTTCTTC.

Comment on this clone: Additional DNA sequences in this sample encode the identical CDR3. The chain employs TRBV18 and TRBJ2-5, with D perhaps TRBD2 (5 bases). Trimming removed 3 bases from V and 4 bases from J, with 9 bases in between. Germline CDR1 KGHSH, CDR2 LQKENI. The CDR3 covers 13 residues. The CDR3 DNA sequence: TGTGCCAGCTCACCGTCCCTAGCAGAGACCCAGTACTTC. The encoded protein is CASSPSLAETQYF. Looking up the rest from reference TRBV18 and TRBJ2-5 gives the full variable domain: NAGVMQNPRHLVRRRGQEARLRCSPMKGHSHVYWYRQLPEEGLKFMVYLQKENIIDESGMPKERFSAEFPKEGPSILRIQQVVRGDSAAYFCASSPSLAETQYFGPGTRLLVL.

This chain links TRBV21-1 with TRBJ1-2; TRBD1 is the table's D call and was not checked against the DNA. TRBV21-1 constitutes a pseudogene. There are 17 residues in the CDR3. The CDR3: CASSKVRPGDNNYGYTF. The DNA for the CDR3 is TGTGCCAGCAGCAAAGTTCGTCCAGGGGACAATAACTATGGCTACACCTTC.

Concerning this clone itself: Other DNA sequences from this sample encode an identical CDR3 as well. The chain couples TRBV5-4 to TRBJ2-3; TRBD2 might be the D (6 bases). CDR1 is SGHNT, CDR2 YYREEE, per germline (reference sequence). The CDR3 covers 13 residues. The germline V and J ends were trimmed by 5 bases and 3 bases, with 10 bases remaining between them. The CDR3 region has the DNA TGTGCCAGCAGGCCGGGGGTTACAGATACGCAGTATTTT. Translation: CASRPGVTDTQYF.

The chain recombines TRBV4-1 with TRBJ1-4; TRBD1 matches at 9 bases. Germline loops: CDR1 MGHRA, CDR2 YSYEKL. The J segment lost 12 bases and the V segment lost 5 bases, leaving 13 bases of the junction unmatched. The CDR3 has 15 residues. The CDR3 region has the DNA TGCGCCAGCAGCGGGAGGACAGGGGACCTGACGGAACTGTTTTTT. Its protein product is CASSGRTGDLTELFF.

The chain uses TRBV14 and TRBJ1-2; D is uncertain. Trimming left V 2 bases short and J 5 bases short, with 9 bases between. CDR3 length equals 13 residues. Germline V CDR1 and CDR2: SGHDN, FVKESK. CDR3 nucleotides: TGTGCCAGCAGCCAACGGCGGCATTATGGCTACACCTTC. This codes for CASSQRRHYGYTF.

The V gene is TRBV11-2, the J gene TRBJ2-7; D perhaps matches TRBD2 (7 bases). V lost 4 bases, J lost 2 bases, and 12 bases lay in between. Germline V gene lookup returns CDR1 SGHAT and CDR2 FQNNGV. This CDR3 region has 14 residues. The CDR3 is CASSWGGGAYEQYF. The CDR3, as DNA: TGTGCCAGCAGCTGGGGGGGCGGGGCCTACGAGCAGTACTTC.

The rearrangement uses TRBV6-6 and TRBJ2-2; D is undetermined. Germline values: CDR1 MNHNY, CDR2 SVGAGI (reference sequence). The CDR3 spans 14 residues. V was trimmed by 2 bases and J by 9 bases, leaving 13 bases between them. CDR3 loop: CASSYTLQFRELFF. The CDR3 DNA sequence: TGTGCCAGCAGTTACACTCTACAGTTCCGGGAGCTGTTTTTT.

This chain joins TRBV5-1 and TRBJ1-2; a possible D gene is TRBD1 (5 bases). V was trimmed by 0 bases and J by 4 bases, leaving 13 bases between them. Germline assignment: CDR1 SGHRS and CDR2 YFSETQ. The CDR3 extends over 15 amino acids. The CDR3 DNA sequence: TGCGCCAGCAGCTTGGTGGCAGGTGGGGGCTATGGCTACACCTTC. This sequence encodes CASSLVAGGGYGYTF.